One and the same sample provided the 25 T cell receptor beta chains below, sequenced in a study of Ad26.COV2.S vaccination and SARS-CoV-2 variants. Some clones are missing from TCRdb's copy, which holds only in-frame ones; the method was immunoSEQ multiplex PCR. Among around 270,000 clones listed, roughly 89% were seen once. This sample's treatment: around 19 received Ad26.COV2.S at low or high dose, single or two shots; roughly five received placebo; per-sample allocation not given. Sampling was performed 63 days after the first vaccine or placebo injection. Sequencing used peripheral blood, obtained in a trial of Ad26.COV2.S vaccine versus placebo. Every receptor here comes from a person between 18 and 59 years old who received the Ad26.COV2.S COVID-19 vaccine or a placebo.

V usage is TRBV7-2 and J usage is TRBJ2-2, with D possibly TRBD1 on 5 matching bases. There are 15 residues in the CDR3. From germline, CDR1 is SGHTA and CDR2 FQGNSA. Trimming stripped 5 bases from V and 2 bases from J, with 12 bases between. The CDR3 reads CASSLRGQNTGELFF. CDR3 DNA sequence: TGTGCCAGCAGCCTTAGAGGACAAAACACCGGGGAGCTGTTTTTT.

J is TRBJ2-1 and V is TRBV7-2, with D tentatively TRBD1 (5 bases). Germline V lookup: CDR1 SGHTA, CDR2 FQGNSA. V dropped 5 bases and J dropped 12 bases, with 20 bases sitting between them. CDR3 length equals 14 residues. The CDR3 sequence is CASSPSRDPSGQFF. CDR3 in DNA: TGTGCCAGCAGCCCGAGCAGGGATCCCTCGGGGCAGTTCTTC. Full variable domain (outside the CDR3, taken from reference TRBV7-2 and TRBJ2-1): GAGVSQSPSNKVTEKGKDVELRCDPISGHTALYWYRQSLGQGLEFLIYFQGNSAPDKSGLPSDRFSAERTGGSVSTLTIQRTQQEDSAVYLCASSPSRDPSGQFFGPGTRLTVL.

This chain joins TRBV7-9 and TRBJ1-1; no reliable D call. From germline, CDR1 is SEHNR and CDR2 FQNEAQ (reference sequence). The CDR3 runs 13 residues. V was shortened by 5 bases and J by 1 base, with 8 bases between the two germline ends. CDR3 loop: CASSPPPNTEAFF. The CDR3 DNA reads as TGTGCCAGCAGCCCGCCCCCGAACACTGAAGCTTTCTTT.

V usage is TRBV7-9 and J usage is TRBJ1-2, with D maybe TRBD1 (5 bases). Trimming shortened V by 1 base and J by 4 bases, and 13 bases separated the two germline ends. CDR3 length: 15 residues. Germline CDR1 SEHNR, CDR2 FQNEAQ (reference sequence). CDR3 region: CASSLDSGFTYGYTF. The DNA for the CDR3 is TGTGCCAGCAGCTTAGATTCAGGGTTTACCTATGGCTACACCTTC.

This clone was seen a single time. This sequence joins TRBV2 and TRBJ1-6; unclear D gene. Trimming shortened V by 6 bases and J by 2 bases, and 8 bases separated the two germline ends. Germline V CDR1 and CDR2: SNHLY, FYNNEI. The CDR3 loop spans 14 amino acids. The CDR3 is CASSVDPYNSPLHF. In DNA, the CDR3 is TGTGCCAGCAGCGTCGACCCCTATAATTCACCCCTCCACTTT. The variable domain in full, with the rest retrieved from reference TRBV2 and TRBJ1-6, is EPEVTQTPSHQVTQMGQEVILRCVPISNHLYFYWYRQILGQKVEFLVSFYNNEISEKSEIFDDQFSVERPDGSNFTLKIRSTKLEDSAMYFCASSVDPYNSPLHFGNGTRLTVT.

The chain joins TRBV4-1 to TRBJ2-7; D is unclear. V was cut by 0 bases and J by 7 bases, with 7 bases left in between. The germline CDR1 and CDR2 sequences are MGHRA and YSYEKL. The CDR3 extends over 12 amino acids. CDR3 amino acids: CASSQDLVEQYF. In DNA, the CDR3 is TGCGCCAGCAGCCAAGATCTGGTGGAGCAGTACTTC.

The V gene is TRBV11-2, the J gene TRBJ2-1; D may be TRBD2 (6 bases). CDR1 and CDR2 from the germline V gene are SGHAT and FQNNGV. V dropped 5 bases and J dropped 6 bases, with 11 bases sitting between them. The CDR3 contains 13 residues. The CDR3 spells CASSAGRSNEQFF. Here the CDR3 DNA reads TGTGCCAGCAGCGCAGGGAGGTCCAATGAGCAGTTCTTC.

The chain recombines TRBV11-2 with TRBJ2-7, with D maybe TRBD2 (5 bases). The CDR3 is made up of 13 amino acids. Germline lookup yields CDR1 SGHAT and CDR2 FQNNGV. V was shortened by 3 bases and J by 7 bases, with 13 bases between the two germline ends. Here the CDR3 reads CASSFGLPYEQYV. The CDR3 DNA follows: TGTGCCAGCAGCTTCGGACTGCCATATGAGCAGTACGTC.

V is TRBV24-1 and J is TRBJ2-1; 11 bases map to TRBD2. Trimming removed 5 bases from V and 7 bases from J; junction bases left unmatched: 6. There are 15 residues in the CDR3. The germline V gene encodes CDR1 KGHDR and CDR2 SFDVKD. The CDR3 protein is CATSVGSGGANEQFF. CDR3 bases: TGTGCCACCAGTGTGGGTAGCGGGGGGGCTAATGAGCAGTTCTTC.

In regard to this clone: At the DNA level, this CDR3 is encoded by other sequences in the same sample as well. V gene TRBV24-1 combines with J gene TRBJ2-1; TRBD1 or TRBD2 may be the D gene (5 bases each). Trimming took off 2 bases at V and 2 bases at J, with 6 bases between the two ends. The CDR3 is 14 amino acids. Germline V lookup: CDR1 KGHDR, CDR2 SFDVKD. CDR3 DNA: TGTGCCACCAGTGATTCGGGGCCCTACAATGAGCAGTTCTTC. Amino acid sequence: CATSDSGPYNEQFF.

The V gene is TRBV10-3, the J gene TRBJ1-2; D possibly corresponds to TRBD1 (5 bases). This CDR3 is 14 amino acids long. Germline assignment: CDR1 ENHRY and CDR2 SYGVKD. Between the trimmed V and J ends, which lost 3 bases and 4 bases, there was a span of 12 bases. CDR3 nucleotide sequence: TGTGCCATCAGTGATCGGTCAGGGTTCTATGGCTACACCTTC. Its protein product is CAISDRSGFYGYTF.

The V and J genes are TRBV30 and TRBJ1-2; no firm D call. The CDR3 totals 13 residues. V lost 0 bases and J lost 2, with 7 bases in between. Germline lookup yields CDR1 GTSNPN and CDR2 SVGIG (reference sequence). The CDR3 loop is CAWSVLKNYGYTF. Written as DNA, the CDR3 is TGTGCCTGGAGTGTTTTGAAGAACTATGGCTACACCTTC.

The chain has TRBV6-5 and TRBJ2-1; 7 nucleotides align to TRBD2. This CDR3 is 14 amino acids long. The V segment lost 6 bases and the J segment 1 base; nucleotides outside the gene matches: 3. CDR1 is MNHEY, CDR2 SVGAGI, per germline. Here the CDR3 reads CASRRRESYNEQFF. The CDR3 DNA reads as TGTGCCAGCAGACGGCGGGAGTCCTACAATGAGCAGTTCTTC.

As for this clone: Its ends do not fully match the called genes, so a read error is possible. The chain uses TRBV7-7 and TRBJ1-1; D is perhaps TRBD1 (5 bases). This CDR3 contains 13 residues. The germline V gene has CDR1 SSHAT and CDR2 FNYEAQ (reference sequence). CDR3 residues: CASSLREDTEAFF. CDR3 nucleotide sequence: TGTGCTAGCAGCCTCAGGGAGGACACTGAAGCTTTCTTT. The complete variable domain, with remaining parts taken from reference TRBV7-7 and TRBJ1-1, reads GAGVSQSPRYKVTKRGQDVTLRCDPISSHATLYWYQQALGQGPEFLTYFNYEAQPDKSGLPSDRFSAERPEGSISTLTIQRTEQRDSAMYRCASSLREDTEAFFGQGTRLTVV.

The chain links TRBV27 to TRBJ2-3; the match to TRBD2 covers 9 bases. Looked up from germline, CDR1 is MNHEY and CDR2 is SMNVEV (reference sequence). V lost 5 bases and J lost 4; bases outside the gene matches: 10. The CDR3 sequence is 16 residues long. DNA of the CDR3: TGTGCCAGCAGTCCGAGAAGGCGGGGGGGTCCAGATACGCAGTATTTT. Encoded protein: CASSPRRRGGPDTQYF.

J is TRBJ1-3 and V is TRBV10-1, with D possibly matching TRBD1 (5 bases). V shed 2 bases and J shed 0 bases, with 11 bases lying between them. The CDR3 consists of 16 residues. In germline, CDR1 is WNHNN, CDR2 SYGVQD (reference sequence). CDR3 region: CASSERDSRSGNTIYF. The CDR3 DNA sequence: TGCGCCAGCAGTGAGAGGGACTCCCGCTCTGGAAACACCATATATTTT.

CDR3 bases: TGTGCCAGCATCGGGGAGGCGTATTGGCAGTACGTC. This encodes CASIGEAYWQYV. J is TRBJ2-7 and V is TRBV2, with D possibly being TRBD2 (6 bases). V lost 7 bases, J lost 9 bases, and 16 bases lay in between. The CDR3 spans 12 residues. CDR1 and CDR2 from the germline V gene are SNHLY and FYNNEI.

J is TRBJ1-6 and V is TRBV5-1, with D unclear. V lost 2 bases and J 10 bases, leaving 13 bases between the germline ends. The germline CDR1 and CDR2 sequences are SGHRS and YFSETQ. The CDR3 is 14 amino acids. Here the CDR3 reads CASSLGRPGSPLHF. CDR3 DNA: TGCGCCAGCAGCTTAGGCAGGCCGGGATCACCCCTCCACTTT.

The CDR3 DNA reads TGTGCCAGCAGTTCCCTCTCTGGGGCCAACGTCCTGACTTTC. Translated, it gives CASSSLSGANVLTF. The chain combines TRBV28 with TRBJ2-6; no firm D call. The length of the CDR3 is 14 residues. The V end lost 4 bases, the J end lost 0 bases, and 4 bases lay between the germline ends. Per the germline V gene, CDR1 is MDHEN and CDR2 is SYDVKM.

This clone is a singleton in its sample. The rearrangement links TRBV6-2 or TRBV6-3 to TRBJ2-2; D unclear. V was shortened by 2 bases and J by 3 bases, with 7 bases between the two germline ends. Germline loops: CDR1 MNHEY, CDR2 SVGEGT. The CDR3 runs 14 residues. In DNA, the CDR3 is TGTGCCAGCAGTTACGTCAGTTACACCGGGGAGCTGTTTTTT. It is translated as CASSYVSYTGELFF.

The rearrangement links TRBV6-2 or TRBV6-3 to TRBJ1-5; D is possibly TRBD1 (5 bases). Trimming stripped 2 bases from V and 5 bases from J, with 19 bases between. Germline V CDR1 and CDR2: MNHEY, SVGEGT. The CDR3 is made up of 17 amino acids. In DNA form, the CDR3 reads TGTGCCAGCAGTTACCTTATGGCAGGGAGTTCGCATCAGCCCCAGCATTTT. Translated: CASSYLMAGSSHQPQHF.

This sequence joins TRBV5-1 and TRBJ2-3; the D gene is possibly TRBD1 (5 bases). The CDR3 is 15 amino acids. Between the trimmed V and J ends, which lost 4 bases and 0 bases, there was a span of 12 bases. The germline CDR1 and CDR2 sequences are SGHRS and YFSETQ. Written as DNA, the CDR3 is TGCGCCAGCAGCAGAGTAGGACAAAGCACAGATACGCAGTATTTT. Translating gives CASSRVGQSTDTQYF.

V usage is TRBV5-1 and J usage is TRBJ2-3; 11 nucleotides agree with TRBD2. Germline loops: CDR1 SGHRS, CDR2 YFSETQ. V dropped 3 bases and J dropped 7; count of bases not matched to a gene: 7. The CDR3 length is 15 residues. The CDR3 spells CASSSGTSGGYTQYF. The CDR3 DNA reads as TGCGCCAGCAGCTCCGGGACTAGCGGTGGATATACGCAGTATTTT.

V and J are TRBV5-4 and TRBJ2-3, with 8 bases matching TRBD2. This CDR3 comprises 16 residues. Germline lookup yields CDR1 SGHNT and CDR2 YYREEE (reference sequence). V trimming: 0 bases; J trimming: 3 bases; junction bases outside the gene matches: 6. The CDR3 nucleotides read TGTGCCAGCAGCTTGGAACTAGCGGCTTCGACAGATACGCAGTATTTT. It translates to CASSLELAASTDTQYF. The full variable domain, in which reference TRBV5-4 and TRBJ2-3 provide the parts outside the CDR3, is ETGVTQSPTHLIKTRGQQVTLRCSSQSGHNTVSWYQQALGQGPQFIFQYYREEENGRGNFPPRFSGLQFPNYSSELNVNALELDDSALYLCASSLELAASTDTQYFGPGTRLTVL.

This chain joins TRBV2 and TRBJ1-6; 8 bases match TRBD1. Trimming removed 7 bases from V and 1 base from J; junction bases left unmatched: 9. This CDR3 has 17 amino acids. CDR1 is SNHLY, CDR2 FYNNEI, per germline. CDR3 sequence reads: CASTTGGIGSYNSPLHF. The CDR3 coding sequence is TGTGCCAGCACTACAGGGGGAATAGGTTCCTATAATTCACCCCTCCACTTT.